This is a list of T cell receptor beta chains from one sample in a study of shared clonotypes between healthy human individuals. Sequenced by immunoSEQ multiplex PCR; TCRdb stores in-frame clones only, minus some. The table has around 2,100,000 clones, about 95% seen once. Sequencing was done on a sample of naive CD8+ T cells sorted from blood. Receptors were obtained from a man younger than 35 in good health. Both conserved end residues are trimmed from each CDR3.

v_call: TRBV9; j_call: TRBJ2-7; cdr3_length: 12; cdr3_aa: ASSGTGGWDEQY
v_call: TRBV2; j_call: TRBJ1-1; cdr3_length: 9; cdr3_aa: ASIVTGEAF
v_call: TRBV4-1; j_call: TRBJ2-1; cdr3_length: 12; cdr3_aa: ASSLAGGPAEQF
v_call: TRBV27; j_call: TRBJ1-2; cdr3_length: 12; cdr3_aa: ASRATGSNYGYT
v_call: TRBV9; j_call: TRBJ1-1; cdr3_length: 11; cdr3_aa: ASSVGVGTEAF
v_call: TRBV27; j_call: TRBJ2-3; cdr3_length: 13; cdr3_aa: ASSSRDRVSDTQY
v_call: TRBV6-1; j_call: TRBJ2-7; cdr3_length: 14; cdr3_aa: ASSEGRLPSSYEQY
v_call: TRBV5-6; j_call: TRBJ1-2; cdr3_length: 9; cdr3_aa: ASGTGYGYT
v_call: TRBV15; j_call: TRBJ1-2; cdr3_length: 9; cdr3_aa: ATRDNYGYT
v_call: TRBV7-2; j_call: TRBJ2-5; cdr3_length: 12; cdr3_aa: ASSSLASQETQY
v_call: TRBV7-9; j_call: TRBJ2-7; cdr3_length: 11; cdr3_aa: ASSLEPTYEQY
v_call: TRBV19; j_call: TRBJ2-7; cdr3_length: 11; cdr3_aa: ASRSGPGYEQY
v_call: TRBV7-6; j_call: TRBJ2-5; cdr3_length: 12; cdr3_aa: ASSPVGGGETQY
v_call: TRBV27; j_call: TRBJ2-7; cdr3_length: 16; cdr3_aa: ASSPTGGASSRSDEQY
v_call: TRBV5-1; j_call: TRBJ2-7; cdr3_length: 13; cdr3_aa: ASSESAGPSYEQY
v_call: TRBV7-9; j_call: TRBJ2-7; cdr3_length: 14; cdr3_aa: ASSFGGTGTSYEQY
v_call: TRBV21-1; j_call: TRBJ2-1; cdr3_length: 14; cdr3_aa: ASSKVSGLSYNEQF
v_call: TRBV10-1; j_call: TRBJ2-2; cdr3_length: 11; cdr3_aa: ASSAGETGELF
v_call: TRBV4-1; j_call: TRBJ2-7; cdr3_length: 13; cdr3_aa: ASSLGWAGDDEQY
v_call: TRBV7-2; j_call: TRBJ1-2; cdr3_length: 12; cdr3_aa: ASSLIHRDYGYT
v_call: TRBV25-1; j_call: TRBJ1-1; cdr3_length: 11; cdr3_aa: ASSEGFGAEAF
v_call: TRBV5-4; j_call: TRBJ2-7; cdr3_length: 11; cdr3_aa: ASSLLELGEQY
v_call: TRBV4-3; j_call: TRBJ1-2; cdr3_length: 13; cdr3_aa: ASSQMTGGNYGYT
v_call: TRBV7-9; j_call: TRBJ2-7; cdr3_length: 14; cdr3_aa: ASSPPGSAPLYEQY
v_call: TRBV10-1; j_call: TRBJ2-2; cdr3_length: 14; cdr3_aa: ASSEFGQLNTGELF
v_call: TRBV13; j_call: TRBJ2-5; cdr3_length: 14; cdr3_aa: ASSLRLAGTQETQY
v_call: TRBV29-1; j_call: TRBJ2-2; cdr3_length: 12; cdr3_aa: SVVPGSSTGELF
v_call: TRBV5-1; j_call: TRBJ2-3; cdr3_length: 13; cdr3_aa: ASSLAEEGTDTQY
v_call: TRBV9; j_call: TRBJ2-4; cdr3_length: 12; cdr3_aa: ASSAPTDQDIQY
v_call: TRBV2; j_call: TRBJ2-5; cdr3_length: 13; cdr3_aa: ASSDGRGMLETQY
v_call: TRBV9; j_call: TRBJ1-2; cdr3_length: 13; cdr3_aa: ASSAWTGGAYGYT
v_call: TRBV9; j_call: TRBJ2-3; cdr3_length: 13; cdr3_aa: ASSVDGGTTDTQY
v_call: TRBV5-8; j_call: TRBJ2-7; cdr3_length: 14; cdr3_aa: ASGDAGTESFYEQY
v_call: TRBV4-1; j_call: TRBJ1-1; cdr3_length: 14; cdr3_aa: ASSPGTGPLGTEAF
v_call: TRBV5-8; j_call: TRBJ2-2; cdr3_length: 12; cdr3_aa: ASSLVWGAGELF
v_call: TRBV4-1; j_call: TRBJ2-2; cdr3_length: 12; cdr3_aa: ASSQGWDTGELF
v_call: TRBV27; j_call: TRBJ1-3; cdr3_length: 10; cdr3_aa: ASRSSGNTIY
v_call: TRBV6-5; j_call: TRBJ1-2; cdr3_length: 10; cdr3_aa: ASREQGNGYT
v_call: TRBV2; j_call: TRBJ2-7; cdr3_length: 11; cdr3_aa: ASSDYRSYEQY
v_call: TRBV15; j_call: TRBJ1-1; cdr3_length: 12; cdr3_aa: ATFPGQANTEAF
v_call: TRBV5-1; j_call: TRBJ1-1; cdr3_length: 11; cdr3_aa: ASSLLGGGEAF